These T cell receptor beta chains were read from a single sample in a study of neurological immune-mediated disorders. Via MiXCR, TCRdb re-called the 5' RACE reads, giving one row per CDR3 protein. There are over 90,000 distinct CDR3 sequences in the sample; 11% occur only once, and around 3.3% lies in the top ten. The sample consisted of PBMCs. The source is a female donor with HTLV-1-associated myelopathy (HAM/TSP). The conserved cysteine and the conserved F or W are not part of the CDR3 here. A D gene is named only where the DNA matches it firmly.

cdr3_aa: AISELDRRSNQPQH; v_call: TRBV10-3; j_call: TRBJ1-5; d_call: TRBD1; cdr3_length: 14
cdr3_aa: SAEPGQSTYEQY; v_call: TRBV20-1; j_call: TRBJ2-7; d_call: TRBD1; cdr3_length: 12
cdr3_aa: SASIPGQGSYGYT; v_call: TRBV20-1; j_call: TRBJ1-2; d_call: TRBD1; cdr3_length: 13
cdr3_aa: ASSPGTGGTDTQY; v_call: TRBV5-1; j_call: TRBJ2-3; d_call: TRBD1; cdr3_length: 13
cdr3_aa: ASSLDRGTEAF; v_call: TRBV5-1; j_call: TRBJ1-1; d_call: TRBD1; cdr3_length: 11
cdr3_aa: ASSLVQSGNTIY; v_call: TRBV5-8; j_call: TRBJ1-3; d_call: -; cdr3_length: 12
cdr3_aa: ASRRGVEASNYGYT; v_call: TRBV5-1; j_call: TRBJ1-2; d_call: -; cdr3_length: 14
cdr3_aa: ASSLGTRGFHEQY; v_call: TRBV7-9; j_call: TRBJ2-7; d_call: -; cdr3_length: 13
cdr3_aa: ASSRGTGEREQF; v_call: TRBV7-2; j_call: TRBJ2-1; d_call: TRBD1; cdr3_length: 12
cdr3_aa: ASSQAVSETQY; v_call: TRBV4-1; j_call: TRBJ2-5; d_call: -; cdr3_length: 11
cdr3_aa: ASRPGTGAPEAF; v_call: TRBV7-9; j_call: TRBJ1-1; d_call: TRBD1; cdr3_length: 12
cdr3_aa: ASSDTGRGNGNTIY; v_call: TRBV10-1; j_call: TRBJ1-3; d_call: -; cdr3_length: 14
cdr3_aa: ASSLAGLMNTEAF; v_call: TRBV7-8; j_call: TRBJ1-1; d_call: -; cdr3_length: 13
cdr3_aa: ASSINLGDEQF; v_call: TRBV5-1; j_call: TRBJ2-1; d_call: -; cdr3_length: 11
cdr3_aa: ASSLTGMISYNEQF; v_call: TRBV5-1; j_call: TRBJ2-1; d_call: -; cdr3_length: 14
cdr3_aa: SASGGSLYNEQF; v_call: TRBV20-1; j_call: TRBJ2-1; d_call: -; cdr3_length: 12
cdr3_aa: ASSFPGSSGEQY; v_call: TRBV6-6; j_call: TRBJ2-7; d_call: -; cdr3_length: 12
cdr3_aa: ASSFALAGGPNEQF; v_call: TRBV7-9; j_call: TRBJ2-1; d_call: TRBD2; cdr3_length: 14
cdr3_aa: SASPGTGVAGELF; v_call: TRBV20-1; j_call: TRBJ2-2; d_call: TRBD1; cdr3_length: 13
cdr3_aa: SAIGTGGFSPLH; v_call: TRBV20-1; j_call: TRBJ1-6; d_call: TRBD1; cdr3_length: 12
cdr3_aa: ASSLSGDPQY; v_call: TRBV5-1; j_call: TRBJ2-3; d_call: -; cdr3_length: 10
cdr3_aa: ATSREVGGRTGELF; v_call: TRBV15; j_call: TRBJ2-2; d_call: -; cdr3_length: 14
cdr3_aa: ASGTGFTVNGYT; v_call: TRBV11-2; j_call: TRBJ1-2; d_call: -; cdr3_length: 12
cdr3_aa: ASSRLTGPYEQY; v_call: TRBV7-6; j_call: TRBJ2-7; d_call: -; cdr3_length: 12
cdr3_aa: ASRSMQLMGELF; v_call: TRBV11-2; j_call: TRBJ2-2; d_call: -; cdr3_length: 12
cdr3_aa: ASSPRGSSYEQY; v_call: TRBV12-3/TRBV12-4; j_call: TRBJ2-7; d_call: -; cdr3_length: 12
cdr3_aa: ASSAQSGADTQY; v_call: TRBV6-1; j_call: TRBJ2-3; d_call: -; cdr3_length: 12
cdr3_aa: ASDGGGSNQPQH; v_call: TRBV2; j_call: TRBJ1-5; d_call: -; cdr3_length: 12
cdr3_aa: ASSPSRQGIDTQY; v_call: TRBV3-1; j_call: TRBJ2-3; d_call: TRBD1; cdr3_length: 13
cdr3_aa: ASSQGTGNQPQH; v_call: TRBV3-1; j_call: TRBJ1-5; d_call: -; cdr3_length: 12
cdr3_aa: ASSLAGHTDTQY; v_call: TRBV7-9; j_call: TRBJ2-3; d_call: -; cdr3_length: 12
cdr3_aa: ASSRRTAPTDTQY; v_call: TRBV12-3/TRBV12-4; j_call: TRBJ2-3; d_call: -; cdr3_length: 13
cdr3_aa: ASSLGLLAGAGNTQY; v_call: TRBV5-1; j_call: TRBJ2-3; d_call: TRBD2; cdr3_length: 15
cdr3_aa: ASSLIGGSRPYEQY; v_call: TRBV7-3; j_call: TRBJ2-7; d_call: -; cdr3_length: 14
cdr3_aa: ASSFYICSARERDGYQETQY; v_call: TRBV7-2; j_call: TRBJ2-5; d_call: -; cdr3_length: 20
cdr3_aa: ASSIVWVSGANVLT; v_call: TRBV19; j_call: TRBJ2-6; d_call: -; cdr3_length: 14
cdr3_aa: ASRAQGGTEAF; v_call: TRBV5-1; j_call: TRBJ1-1; d_call: TRBD1; cdr3_length: 11
cdr3_aa: ASSSYIATNEKLF; v_call: TRBV11-2; j_call: TRBJ1-4; d_call: -; cdr3_length: 13
cdr3_aa: ASSLGTGKMQY; v_call: TRBV7-9; j_call: TRBJ2-7; d_call: -; cdr3_length: 11
cdr3_aa: ASSRERGAADTQY; v_call: TRBV9; j_call: TRBJ2-3; d_call: TRBD2; cdr3_length: 13
cdr3_aa: ASTLSPGANTGELF; v_call: TRBV6-5; j_call: TRBJ2-2; d_call: -; cdr3_length: 14
cdr3_aa: ASRVTSGGYEQY; v_call: TRBV6-5; j_call: TRBJ2-7; d_call: TRBD2; cdr3_length: 12
cdr3_aa: ASSLKGEAGELF; v_call: TRBV5-1; j_call: TRBJ2-2; d_call: -; cdr3_length: 12
cdr3_aa: ASSLSPGETARGQF; v_call: TRBV5-1; j_call: TRBJ2-1; d_call: -; cdr3_length: 14